This entry concerns a single TCR beta chain. This clone's antigen is unknown. Qualities for individual bases were not recorded, and no much larger clone is one base off. The sample has other DNA sequences that encode this CDR3 too. The sample is drawn from a study of blood T cell repertoires in COVID-19 (dated by TCRdb to 2019 to 2021). With regard to the full study: Collaborator samples came from the United States, Italy and Spain and covered acute and convalescent phases of COVID-19. The material from the prospective study consisted of cDNA or gDNA derived from T cells, B-cell-depleted T cells, or PBMCs. Subjects who had been exposed to COVID-19, were actively infected with it, or had recovered from it provided the deeply sampled blood TCRbeta repertoires that made up the dataset. The repertoires were released in a freely available public database intended as a resource for research on the immune response to SARS-CoV-2. The samples were drawn from two sources: the first 160 participants of the ongoing ImmuneRACE study, and 1,000 to 1,500 subjects contributed by 6 global collaborators. Nearly every sample came with metadata listing a de-identified subject ID, COVID-19 status, age in years and sex. Where HLA class I and class II types were available, the types were taken from metadata supplied by the sample provider, not from assay-based typing. The paper as a whole reports these results and caveats: The quantity of clinical and demographic metadata differed by source and by participant and was supplied without curation.

TCRbeta CDR3 regions were amplified from genomic DNA by means of the immunoSEQ Assay, a bias-controlled multiplex PCR. The authors' analysis ran thus. The number of nucleated cells in each sample was estimated from the amplification of reference gene primers within the assay. Sequence reads were collapsed and filtered to measure the absolute abundance of every unique TCRbeta CDR3 rearrangement. For each sample, productive Simpson clonality was calculated by taking the square root of Simpson's diversity index across productive rearrangements. TCRdb's version of the immuneACCESS table is confined to in-frame rearrangements and falls short of the full clone set. An unresolved V gene accounts for under half of the shortfall where checked; the remainder is of unknown origin. D and trimming come from the DNA, and the V and J calls and clone size come from that table. For this sample the table gives about 210,000 clones, of which 87% were detected only once. The ten most abundant clones make up under 13% of the sample.

Relative to germline, V is 4 bases shorter and J is 7 bases shorter, with 5 bases between their ends. CDR1 MDHEN and CDR2 SYDVKM are derived from the germline V gene. Including the terminal cysteine and phenylalanine, the CDR3 comprises 11 residues. The kept DNA is CDR3 alone, 33 bases in frame from the first base. Enrolling through a virtual design, the prospective study's participants ranged in age from roughly 18 to 90 years and lived across roughly 24 United States geographic areas. To assign participants to cohorts, the prospective study relied on clinical history that participants themselves reported in a screening survey and a study questionnaire. In the prospective study, whole blood, serum and a nasopharyngeal or oropharyngeal swab were collected from each participant by mobile phlebotomists. Over an approximately 2-month period, participants in the prospective study had the option of providing additional blood draws and questionnaires. Before DNA extraction, prospective study blood samples were shipped either frozen or at room temperature.

This sequence uses TRBV28 and TRBJ1-5, with no confident D gene call. This TCR was sampled from a young man with acute COVID-19. Source material: PBMCs or T cells enriched from blood (not recorded which). At the DNA level, the sequence is TGTGCCAGCAGTTCGGGGCAGCCCCAGCATTTT. Translated, this gives CASSSGQPQHF.